This entry features one T cell receptor (beta chain) sequence. Antigen specificity is unknown. The junction departs from germline at one end; a sequencing error may be responsible. The CDR3 contains 15 residues. Looked up from germline, CDR1 is SNHLY and CDR2 is FYNNEI. The sample belongs to a study of cytomegalovirus exposure and HLA in healthy donors. 13 Jbeta primers and 60 Vbeta primers were used for the PCR. Assay used: immunoSEQ multiplex PCR; TCRdb lists only in-frame clones, some missing. The sample records 150,000 or so clones, approximately 72% being singletons. Overall study results and limits: A later look showed TCR association rates differing by HLA locus, highest for DRB1 and lowest for HLA-C.

This sequence originates from a young man in good health and CMV-seronegative. This chain connects TRBV2 to TRBJ2-5; maybe TRBD2 (6 bases). Sequenced sample: PBMCs. Here the CDR3 reads CASSEAGTLREAQYF. The CDR3 region has the DNA TGTGCCAGCAGTGAAGCAGGGACTTTGAGAGAGGCCCAGTACTTC.